These T cell receptor beta chains were read from a single sample in a study of shared clonotypes between healthy human individuals. Some clones are missing from TCRdb's copy, which holds only in-frame ones; the method was immunoSEQ multiplex PCR. The sample has 1 million to 1.2 million clones, approximately 75% seen once. Specimen: memory CD4+ T cells from PBMCs. The receptors derive from a man between 18 and 29 years old in good health. Some clones in this sample may be carry-over from other donors' samples. CDR3s include the opening cysteine and the closing phenylalanine or tryptophan. The D gene is left open where the match is weak. Only part of the rows carry a size: once, few, many, or a class if the clone is expanded.

abundance | j_gene | d_gene | v_gene | CDR3aa | CDR3nt
. | TRBJ1-1 | . | TRBV2 | CASNVQGSGAFF | TGTGCCAGCAATGTGCAGGGGAGTGGAGCTTTCTTT
. | TRBJ2-7 | . | TRBV5-4 | CASSPRNSYEQYF | TGTGCCAGCAGCCCCAGGAACTCCTACGAGCAGTACTTC
. | TRBJ1-1 | . | TRBV5-6 | CASSFGISGEAFF | TGTGCCAGCAGCTTCGGGATTTCGGGTGAAGCTTTCTTT
. | TRBJ2-3 | TRBD2 | TRBV7-9 | CASSLQTSSDTQYF | TGTGCCAGCAGCTTGCAGACTAGCTCAGATACGCAGTATTTT
. | TRBJ1-1 | . | TRBV28 | CATRVPPGNTEAFF | TGTGCCACCCGGGTCCCTCCCGGGAACACTGAAGCTTTCTTT
. | TRBJ1-2 | TRBD1 | TRBV2 | CASGEQGHYGYTF | TGTGCCAGCGGGGAACAGGGGCACTATGGCTACACCTTC
. | TRBJ2-1 | . | TRBV11-3 | CASSDRLSSKSSYNEQFF | TGTGCCAGCAGCGATCGTTTGAGCAGTAAGAGCTCCTACAATGAGCAGTTCTTC
. | TRBJ1-5 | . | TRBV4-2 | CASSQAGYQPQHF | TGTGCCAGCAGCCAAGCGGGTTATCAGCCCCAGCATTTT
few | TRBJ1-1 | . | TRBV7-2 | CASSPLSGVTEAFF | TGTGCCAGCAGCCCCCTATCGGGGGTCACTGAAGCTTTCTTT
. | TRBJ2-1 | . | TRBV5-1 | CASSLDGSSVHYNEQFF | TGCGCCAGCAGCTTGGACGGGTCCTCCGTACATTACAATGAGCAGTTCTTC
. | TRBJ2-6 | . | TRBV9 | CASSKDAASGANVLTF | TGTGCCAGCAGCAAGGACGCCGCCTCTGGGGCCAACGTCCTGACTTTC
. | TRBJ2-7 | . | TRBV28 | CASSLLGGSYEQYF | TGTGCCAGCAGTTTATTGGGGGGCTCCTACGAGCAGTACTTC
few | TRBJ1-2 | TRBD1 | TRBV6-5 | CASSFVGQGHYGYTF | TGTGCCAGCAGTTTTGTGGGACAGGGCCACTATGGCTACACCTTC
. | TRBJ1-1 | . | TRBV19 | CASSVQGNTEAFF | TGTGCCAGTAGTGTACAGGGGAACACTGAAGCTTTCTTT
few | TRBJ2-3 | . | TRBV28 | CASSLGASTDTQYF | TGTGCCAGCAGTTTAGGCGCTAGCACAGATACGCAGTATTTT
. | TRBJ2-3 | . | TRBV4-1 | CASSQIRAVDTQYF | TGCGCCAGCAGCCAAATAAGGGCGGTGGATACGCAGTATTTT
once | TRBJ2-7 | TRBD2 | TRBV5-4 | CASSLEAGGPEYF | TGTGCCAGCAGCTTGGAAGCGGGAGGGCCGGAGTACTTC
. | TRBJ1-5 | . | TRBV10-3 | CAIREGRDNQPQHF | TGTGCCATCAGGGAGGGGCGGGACAATCAGCCCCAGCATTTT
. | TRBJ1-1 | . | TRBV9 | CASSIRGNTEAFF | TGTGCCAGCAGCATTAGGGGGAACACTGAAGCTTTCTTT
. | TRBJ1-5 | . | TRBV11-2 | CASSFTALQPQHF | TGTGCCAGCAGCTTCACGGCCCTTCAGCCCCAGCATTTT
. | TRBJ1-4 | . | TRBV9 | CASSVGGRRNEKLFF | TGTGCCAGCAGCGTAGGTGGGCGCAGAAATGAAAAACTGTTTTTT
. | TRBJ1-5 | . | TRBV27 | CASSLRDSNQPQHF | TGTGCCAGCAGTTTAAGGGATAGCAATCAGCCCCAGCATTTT
. | TRBJ1-1 | . | TRBV5-1 | CASSSVGPGTEAFF | TGCGCCAGCAGCTCGGTAGGACCGGGCACTGAAGCTTTCTTT